The next 20 T cell receptor beta chains were all read from a single sample in a study of T-cell reconstitution after alpha-beta-depleted transplantation in children. Using unique molecular identifiers, the investigators prepared the TCRbeta library. TCRdb re-derived calls from the PCR reads in MiXCR, one entry per CDR3 protein. The profile shows 230,000 or so distinct CDR3 sequences, 9.7% of them singletons. The sample in question was PBMCs from the stem cell graft donor, obtained from the stem cell graft. The source of these receptors is a human donor who donated a stem cell graft to a child with SCID.

CDR3 nucleotides: TGTGCCAGCCGGAGACCGAACACAGATACGCAGTATTTT. Translation gives CASRRPNTDTQYF. The chain is built from TRBV7-9 and TRBJ2-3; D call uncertain. With 8 bases removed from V and 2 bases from J, the gap between germline ends came to 11 bases. The germline V gene encodes CDR1 SEHNR and CDR2 FQNEAQ (reference sequence). The CDR3 spans 13 residues.

In this sample, this clonotype turned up many times. The chain combines TRBV18 with TRBJ1-1; TRBD1 might be the D (6 bases). Germline CDR1 KGHSH, CDR2 LQKENI. This CDR3 contains 12 residues. V dropped 3 bases and J dropped 6 bases, with 8 bases sitting between them. CDR3 sequence reads: CASSPEGAEAFF. CDR3 DNA: TGTGCCAGCTCACCGGAGGGGGCTGAAGCTTTCTTT.

This clonotype was seen many times. V and J are TRBV10-3 and TRBJ2-2; perhaps D is TRBD1 or TRBD2 (5 bases each). V was pared by 7 bases and J by 1 base, with 13 bases between. Germline CDR1 reads ENHRY; CDR2 reads SYGVKD. The CDR3 is 15 residues long. The CDR3 here is CAITRDGLNTGELFF. CDR3 sequence (DNA): TGTGCCATCACCCGGGACGGGCTGAACACCGGGGAGCTGTTTTTT.

This clonotype was recorded many times. The CDR3 spells CASSFKGPDTQYF. In DNA, the CDR3 is TGTGCCAGCAGTTTCAAGGGGCCAGATACGCAGTATTTT. The rearrangement uses TRBV12-3 or TRBV12-4 and TRBJ2-3; TRBD1 is a possible D gene (5 bases). CDR3 size: 13 residues. The V end lost 3 bases, the J end lost 4 bases, and 8 bases lay between the germline ends.

This clonotype was recorded at least ten times. The gene calls are TRBV12-5 and TRBJ2-2; 8 positions match TRBD2. Looked up from germline, CDR1 is LGHNT and CDR2 is FRNRAP. This CDR3 region has 18 residues. The J segment lost 1 base and the V segment lost 0 bases, leaving 7 bases of the junction unmatched. This CDR3 reads CASGLVHKSGGNTGELFF. In nucleotides, the CDR3 is TGTGCTAGTGGTTTGGTACATAAGAGCGGGGGGAACACCGGGGAGCTGTTTTTT.

This clonotype was seen a handful of times. The V and J genes are TRBV5-1 and TRBJ1-1; the match to TRBD1 covers 7 bases. The V gene's germline CDR1 is SGHRS and CDR2 YFSETQ. The CDR3 totals 17 residues. The trim removed 0 bases at V and 1 base at J, leaving 9 bases unmatched. Written as DNA, the CDR3 is TGCGCCAGCAGCTTGGAGGGTCCTTACAGGGGGAACACTGAAGCTTTCTTT. It encodes CASSLEGPYRGNTEAFF.

In this sample, this clonotype turned up many times. CDR3: CAIRESRNQPQHF. In DNA form, the CDR3 reads TGTGCCATCAGGGAGAGTCGGAATCAGCCCCAGCATTTT. This chain links TRBV10-3 with TRBJ1-5; D gene uncertain. The CDR3 has 13 amino acids. Trimming stripped 6 bases from V and 4 bases from J, with 10 bases between. Germline assignment: CDR1 ENHRY and CDR2 SYGVKD.

This clonotype was counted ten times or more. The chain couples TRBV20-1 to TRBJ2-1; 12 bases map to TRBD2. Germline values: CDR1 DFQATT, CDR2 SNEGSKA (reference sequence). V shed 0 bases and J 12 bases; nucleotides not matched to a gene: 12. CDR3 length: 16 amino acids. The CDR3 loop is CSARERASGGVWGQFF. The CDR3 region has the DNA TGCAGTGCTAGAGAGCGCGCTAGCGGGGGGGTATGGGGGCAGTTCTTC.

This clonotype appeared many times. The rearrangement joins TRBV25-1 to TRBJ1-2, with TRBD1 matching 10 bases. The germline gives CDR1 MGHDK, CDR2 SYGVNS. The CDR3 runs 14 residues. With V trimmed by 4 bases and J by 8 bases, 7 bases remained unmatched. The CDR3 DNA sequence: TGTGCCAGCAGTGTCTCCGGGACAGGGGTGGGCTACACCTTC. It translates to CASSVSGTGVGYTF.

This clonotype came up many times. The gene calls are TRBV5-1 and TRBJ2-6; D gene unclear. The V end lost 7 bases, the J end lost 0 bases, and 2 bases lay between the germline ends. The germline gives CDR1 SGHRS, CDR2 YFSETQ. The CDR3 runs 12 residues. The CDR3 here is CASLSGANVLTF. The CDR3, as DNA: TGCGCCAGCCTCTCTGGGGCCAACGTCCTGACTTTC. The full variable domain, its missing parts supplied by reference TRBV5-1 and TRBJ2-6, is KAGVTQTPRYLIKTRGQQVTLSCSPISGHRSVSWYQQTPGQGLQFLFEYFSETQRNKGNFPGRFSGRQFSNSRSEMNVSTLELGDSALYLCASLSGANVLTFGAGSRLTVL.

This clonotype occurred a few times. This chain connects TRBV24-1 to TRBJ2-3; D remains unclear. CDR3 size: 12 residues. V lost 2 bases to trimming and J lost 2 bases, with 1 base between them. Germline CDR1 is KGHDR and CDR2 is SFDVKD. CDR3 sequence: CATSDYTDTQYF. The CDR3 coding sequence is TGTGCCACCAGTGATTACACAGATACGCAGTATTTT.

This clonotype was detected ten times or more. The CDR3 spells CASSVGGAMNTEAFF. DNA for the CDR3: TGTGCCAGCAGCGTAGGTGGGGCAATGAACACTGAAGCTTTCTTT. The gene calls are TRBV9 and TRBJ1-1; possibly TRBD1 for D (5 bases). CDR1 is SGDLS and CDR2 is YYNGEE in the germline V gene. V was trimmed by 0 bases and J by 0 bases, leaving 9 bases between them. The length of the CDR3 is 15 residues.

This clonotype was observed at least ten times. The J gene is TRBJ1-2, the V gene TRBV2; no clear D. Trimming removed 4 bases at V and 4 bases at J, with 10 bases between. Germline lookup yields CDR1 SNHLY and CDR2 FYNNEI. The CDR3 has 13 amino acids. The DNA for the CDR3 is TGTGCCAGCAGTGCCACGGAGACCTATGGCTACACCTTC. It yields the protein CASSATETYGYTF.

This clonotype was counted many times. The chain has TRBV20-1 and TRBJ1-2, with a tentative D call TRBD1 (5 bases). The CDR3 loop spans 14 amino acids. The V and J ends lost 4 bases and 1 base respectively, with 13 bases between them. Germline CDR1 is DFQATT and CDR2 is SNEGSKA (reference sequence). Written as DNA, the CDR3 is TGCAGTGCTACCCCGGGACGGATTAACTATGGCTACACCTTC. As protein: CSATPGRINYGYTF.

This clonotype was counted a few times. The J gene is TRBJ1-2, the V gene TRBV7-2, with D possibly being TRBD1 (5 bases). V lost 3 bases to trimming and J lost 5 bases, with 19 bases between them. This CDR3 has 16 residues. CDR1 and CDR2 (germline): SGHTA, FQGNSA. The CDR3 reads CASSLEDTRGNYGYTF. The CDR3 nucleotides are TGTGCCAGCAGCTTGGAGGACACTCGAGGGAATTATGGCTACACCTTC.

At least ten counts were recorded for this clonotype. The chain combines TRBV4-2 with TRBJ2-7; D ambiguous. CDR3 size: 13 residues. V lost 4 bases and J lost 0, with 7 bases in between. From germline, CDR1 is LGHNA and CDR2 YNFKEQ. DNA of the CDR3: TGTGCCAGCAGCCTCCTACGCTCCTACGAGCAGTACTTC. The encoded protein is CASSLLRSYEQYF.

This clonotype was detected many times. Germline is not matched at one junction end, which may reflect a read error. The chain joins TRBV5-1 to TRBJ2-1; the match to TRBD1 covers 7 bases. This CDR3 is built from 12 residues. Germline-derived CDR1 and CDR2 are SGHRS and YFSETQ. This CDR3 reads CASSLQGNEQFF. DNA for the CDR3: TGTGCCAGCAGTTTACAGGGGAATGAGCAGTTCTTC.

This clonotype was picked up many times. The CDR3 loop is CASSFGSSYNEQFF. DNA for the CDR3: TGCGCCAGCAGCTTTGGAAGCTCCTACAATGAGCAGTTCTTC. The J gene is TRBJ2-1, the V gene TRBV5-1; D not certain. Trimming took 2 bases from V and 0 from J, leaving 6 bases between them. Germline V gives CDR1 SGHRS, CDR2 YFSETQ. The CDR3 consists of 14 residues. The full variable domain, its missing parts supplied by reference TRBV5-1 and TRBJ2-1, is KAGVTQTPRYLIKTRGQQVTLSCSPISGHRSVSWYQQTPGQGLQFLFEYFSETQRNKGNFPGRFSGRQFSNSRSEMNVSTLELGDSALYLCASSFGSSYNEQFFGPGTRLTVL.

This clonotype was observed at least ten times. V is TRBV20-1 and J is TRBJ1-1; possibly TRBD1 for D (5 bases). Looked up from germline, CDR1 is DFQATT and CDR2 is SNEGSKA (reference sequence). Trimming took off 2 bases at V and 1 base at J, with 8 bases between the two ends. The CDR3 consists of 13 residues. CDR3 DNA sequence: TGCAGTGCTAGAAGCCAGGGGAACACTGAAGCTTTCTTT. Translating gives CSARSQGNTEAFF.

This clonotype was picked up many times. The V gene is TRBV15, the J gene TRBJ2-7; 7 bases agree with TRBD2. With V trimmed by 4 bases and J by 3 bases, 9 bases remained unmatched. The CDR3 spans 15 residues. Germline-derived CDR1 and CDR2 are LNHNV and YYDKDF (reference sequence). CDR3 in DNA: TGTGCCACCAGCACAGAGACGGGGGGAGGCTACGAGCAGTACTTC. Its protein is CATSTETGGGYEQYF. The complete variable domain, with remaining parts taken from reference TRBV15 and TRBJ2-7, reads DAMVIQNPRYQVTQFGKPVTLSCSQTLNHNVMYWYQQKSSQAPKLLFHYYDKDFNNEADTPDNFQSRRPNTSFCFLDIRSPGLGDTAMYLCATSTETGGGYEQYFGPGTRLTVT.